The 31 T cell receptor beta chains in this list originate from one sample, sequenced in a study of metastatic and nonmetastatic thyroid tumors (dated by TCRdb to 2020 to 2022). The method behind the library was PCR. Data came from an Illumina HiSeq 4000. TCRdb cleaned the public reads at Q25 with fastp, built clones with MiXCR and kept in-frame beta chains. This sample holds thousands of clones; around 30% were observed only once. The top ten clonotypes cover 13% of the sample. No patient had received any treatment before thyroid surgery. Sequencing was done on a sample of adjacent normal tissue. These receptors were obtained from a female donor with papillary thyroid cancer or a benign thyroid nodule (not recorded which). Some clones in this sample may be carry-over from other donors' samples.

This clone was observed a few times. This chain connects TRBV15 to TRBJ2-5; TRBD1 agrees at 8 bases. V was pared by 4 bases and J by 5 bases, with 9 bases of the junction left unmatched. Germline CDR1 LNHNV, CDR2 YYDKDF (reference sequence). CDR3 length: 15 amino acids. CDR3 in DNA: TGTGCCACCAGCATATCCCCAGGGGGCTGGGAGACCCAGTACTTC. Translation gives CATSISPGGWETQYF. Using reference TRBV15 and TRBJ2-5 for the parts outside the CDR3, the full variable domain is DAMVIQNPRYQVTQFGKPVTLSCSQTLNHNVMYWYQQKSSQAPKLLFHYYDKDFNNEADTPDNFQSRRPNTSFCFLDIRSPGLGDTAMYLCATSISPGGWETQYFGPGTRLLVL.

This clone appeared a few times. The chain has TRBV6-7 and TRBJ1-4; tentatively, D is TRBD1 (5 bases). TRBV6-7 is recorded as an ORF, its role being uncertain. This CDR3 is built from 17 residues. The V end was cut by 0 bases, the J end by 2 bases, with 13 bases between. In nucleotides, the CDR3 is TGTGCCAGCAGTTACTCGGATCGGGGGATGACTAATGAAAAACTGTTTTTT. This translates into CASSYSDRGMTNEKLFF.

The chain joins TRBV6-2 or TRBV6-3 to TRBJ2-3; possibly TRBD1 for D (6 bases). V dropped 6 bases and J dropped 1 base, with 26 bases sitting between them. This CDR3 has 19 amino acids. CDR1 and CDR2 (germline): MNHEY, SVGEGT. The CDR3 coding sequence is TGTGCCAGCAGATACCCGGGACACACGCGGATAAGCGGCACAGATACGCAGTATTTT. Translation: CASRYPGHTRISGTDTQYF.

The CDR3 region is CASRDLAVSYEQYF. The CDR3 DNA reads TGCGCCAGCAGGGATTTAGCGGTCTCCTACGAGCAGTACTTC. This chain links TRBV5-1 with TRBJ2-7; the D gene is possibly TRBD2 (6 bases). Germline V CDR1 and CDR2: SGHRS, YFSETQ. Trimming cost V 5 bases and J 0 bases, with 12 bases left between them. The CDR3 is made up of 14 amino acids.

Of note for this clone: At one of its ends the junction is not consistent with the germline gene, which may arise from a read error. The gene calls are TRBV5-5 and TRBJ2-3, with D unresolved. This CDR3 comprises 14 residues. The germline V gene has CDR1 SGHKS and CDR2 YYEKEE (reference sequence). In nucleotides, the CDR3 is TGTGCCAGCATGTTGAGCAGATGCACGGATACGCAGTATTTT. Its protein product is CASMLSRCTDTQYF.

The sample holds a few counts of this clone. V and J are TRBV6-6 and TRBJ2-7; D may match TRBD1 or TRBD2 (6 bases each). Germline loops: CDR1 MNHNY, CDR2 SVGAGI (reference sequence). There are 16 residues in the CDR3. V gave up 0 bases and J gave up 5 bases, with 17 bases separating them. The CDR3 DNA reads TGTGCCAGCAGTTACTCGGACCCGAGGGGGGTCGACGAGCAGTACTTC. Residues: CASSYSDPRGVDEQYF.

A note on this clone: One junction end disagrees with the germline gene, perhaps due to a read error. V gene TRBV20-1 combines with J gene TRBJ1-5; D is uncertain. There are 15 residues in the CDR3. Germline values: CDR1 DFQATT, CDR2 SNEGSKA (reference sequence). CDR3 sequence (DNA): TGCAGTACTAGATTGTATGGGAGGCCGAATCAGCCCCAGCATTTT. Translating gives CSTRLYGRPNQPQHF.

As for this clone: A read error may account for a junction end that differs from germline. V and J are TRBV29-1 and TRBJ2-6; tentative D call: TRBD2 (5 bases). This CDR3 contains 16 residues. Germline loops: CDR1 SQVTM, CDR2 ANQGSEA. The CDR3 spells CSVEGSASSGANVLTF. The CDR3 nucleotides read TGTAGCGTCGAAGGGTCAGCGAGCTCTGGGGCCAACGTCCTGACTTTC. The entire variable domain, with the rest obtained from reference TRBV29-1 and TRBJ2-6, is as follows: SAVISQKPSRDICQRGTSLTIQCQVDSQVTMMFWYRQQPGQSLTLIATANQGSEATYESGFVIDKFPISRPNLTFSTLTVSNMSPEDSSIYLCSVEGSASSGANVLTFGAGSRLTVL.

J is TRBJ1-1 and V is TRBV28, with 9 bases that match TRBD1. The CDR3 runs 17 residues. Germline V gene sequence: CDR1 MDHEN, CDR2 SYDVKM. The ends lost 7 bases at V and 4 bases at J; junction bases unmatched: 16. CDR3 in amino acids: CASNSIRQGVYSTEAFF. The CDR3 DNA reads TGTGCCAGCAACAGCATCCGACAGGGGGTGTATAGCACTGAAGCTTTCTTT. The variable domain in full, with the rest retrieved from reference TRBV28 and TRBJ1-1, is DVKVTQSSRYLVKRTGEKVFLECVQDMDHENMFWYRQDPGLGLRLIYFSYDVKMKEKGDIPEGYSVSREKKERFSLILESASTNQTSMYLCASNSIRQGVYSTEAFFGQGTRLTVV.

This clone was observed a handful of times. One end of the junction varies from germline; a read error may be responsible. J is TRBJ1-5 and V is TRBV7-7; D gene unclear. The CDR3 runs 16 residues. Germline loops: CDR1 SSHAT, CDR2 FNYEAQ (reference sequence). CDR3 coding DNA: TGTGCCAACATCCTTCGGAAGACACAAAGCAACCAGCCCCAGCATTTT. Translating it yields CANILRKTQSNQPQHF.

The table lists this clone with a few counts. This chain uses TRBV6-1 with TRBJ1-5; D not certain. Germline CDR1 MNHNS, CDR2 SASEGT. The CDR3 is made up of 17 amino acids. V was shortened by 1 base and J by 1 base, with 14 bases between the two germline ends. The CDR3 bases are TGTGCCAGCAGTGAAGAGCCCTGGGGTGGGAGCAATCAGCCCCAGCATTTT. Its protein is CASSEEPWGGSNQPQHF.

The V gene is TRBV30, the J gene TRBJ1-5; weak D call: TRBD1 (5 bases). Trimming removed 0 bases from V and 5 bases from J, with 11 bases in between. Germline lookup yields CDR1 GTSNPN and CDR2 SVGIG (reference sequence). The CDR3 runs to 14 residues. CDR3 amino acids: CAWSVRRGDQPQHF. For the CDR3, the DNA is TGTGCCTGGAGTGTACGTCGGGGGGATCAGCCCCAGCATTTT.

This clone was seen a few times. V usage is TRBV6-2 or TRBV6-3 and J usage is TRBJ2-1, with D unresolved. V was trimmed by 7 bases and J by 3 bases, leaving 10 bases between them. Germline CDR1 and CDR2: MNHEY and SVGEGT. This CDR3 region has 13 residues. The CDR3 sequence is CASNVRNYNEQFF. In DNA, the CDR3 is TGTGCCAGCAATGTTCGAAACTACAATGAGCAGTTCTTC.

The rearrangement uses TRBV5-1 and TRBJ2-5; tentatively, D is TRBD1 (5 bases). The CDR3 length is 14 residues. The V end lost 5 bases, the J end lost 5 bases, and 16 bases lay between the germline ends. Germline loops: CDR1 SGHRS, CDR2 YFSETQ. The CDR3 DNA follows: TGCGCCAGCAGGTCTCAGGGATCGTGGGAGACCCAGTACTTC. Translating gives CASRSQGSWETQYF.

The chain recombines TRBV6-2 or TRBV6-3 with TRBJ1-2; D possibly corresponds to TRBD1 (6 bases). CDR1 is MNHEY, CDR2 SVGEGT, per germline. V shed 2 bases and J shed 4 bases, with 8 bases lying between them. The CDR3 is 13 residues long. CDR3 DNA sequence: TGTGCCAGCAGTTACGGGACATCCTATGGCTACACCTTC. Encoded protein: CASSYGTSYGYTF.

Points on this clone: A clone one base away is much larger, so this may be a read error. This sample includes further DNA sequences coding for the same CDR3. The chain recombines TRBV28 with TRBJ1-5; D is ambiguous. The length of the CDR3 is 15 residues. Per germline, CDR1 MDHEN and CDR2 SYDVKM. The CDR3 DNA reads as TGTGCCAGCAGTTTATCTCGGGCAAGCAATCAGCCCCAGCATTTC. Translated, it gives CASSLSRASNQPQHF.

This clone is judged medium-sized. The genes are TRBV19 and TRBJ1-3; 8 positions agree with TRBD1. This CDR3 comprises 15 residues. Unmatched junction bases numbered 6, after V lost 3 bases and J lost 5 bases. The V gene's germline CDR1 is LNHDA and CDR2 SQIVND (reference sequence). The CDR3 nucleotides read TGTGCCAGTAGTATCCTCGGGACAGGCCGAAACACCATATATTTT. This translates into CASSILGTGRNTIYF.

The chain employs TRBV7-9 and TRBJ1-6; D gene uncertain. The ends were cut back, 1 base at V and 4 bases at J, with 5 bases in the middle. CDR1 and CDR2 (germline): SEHNR, FQNEAQ (reference sequence). This CDR3 comprises 14 residues. CDR3 in amino acids: CASSLEQYNSPLHF. As DNA, the CDR3 is TGTGCCAGCAGCTTAGAACAGTATAATTCACCCCTCCACTTT.

Of note for this clone: An end of the junction differs from the germline gene, which may be a read error. This chain connects TRBV6-2 or TRBV6-3 to TRBJ2-1; tentatively, D is TRBD1 or TRBD2 (6 bases each). Germline V lookup: CDR1 MNHEY, CDR2 SVGEGT. This CDR3 is 15 amino acids long. CDR3 bases: TGTGCCAGCAGTGTGGGGGCAGGGAGGTACAATGAGCCGTTCTTC. It specifies CASSVGAGRYNEPFF.

This rearrangement joins TRBV3-1 to TRBJ2-1; 11 positions agree with TRBD2. From germline, CDR1 is LGHDT and CDR2 YNNKEL (reference sequence). V dropped 8 bases and J dropped 5; count of bases not matched to a gene: 8. The CDR3 is 15 residues long. The CDR3 sequence: CASGGIAGGDNEQFF. The CDR3 bases are TGTGCCAGCGGGGGAATAGCGGGAGGGGACAATGAGCAGTTCTTC.

This clone was observed a few times. The rearrangement joins TRBV7-8 to TRBJ2-7, with D hard to call. The CDR3 has 11 amino acids. In germline, CDR1 is SGHVS, CDR2 FQNEAQ. The V end lost 8 bases, the J end lost 2 bases, and 7 bases lay between the germline ends. The CDR3 region is CASARAYEQYF. The CDR3 DNA is TGTGCCAGCGCCCGGGCCTACGAGCAGTACTTC.

The rearrangement joins TRBV3-1 to TRBJ2-2, with D maybe TRBD2 (5 bases). Germline V lookup: CDR1 LGHDT, CDR2 YNNKEL (reference sequence). The CDR3 length is 17 residues. Deletions cut 0 bases from V and 3 bases from J, with 14 bases between. CDR3: CASSQDTYSDYTGELFF. The CDR3 nucleotides read TGTGCCAGCAGCCAAGACACTTATAGCGACTACACCGGGGAGCTGTTTTTT.

Points on this clone: A read error is likely, as this CDR3 ends without the conserved phenylalanine or tryptophan. It is unclear where the CDR3 begins or ends on the DNA, so no DNA is shown, and the CDR3 is as TCRdb lists it. The rearrangement links TRBV4-2 to TRBJ2-2; TRBD1 is the table's D call, not checked against the DNA. The CDR3 adds up to 17 amino acids, both ends counted. Per the germline V gene, CDR1 is LGHNA and CDR2 is YNFKEQ. The chain's CDR3 is CASSQTGTGIYVGEPFL.

The table lists this clone with a few counts. The chain links TRBV6-1 to TRBJ1-3, with D possibly being TRBD1 (5 bases). CDR1 and CDR2 (germline): MNHNS, SASEGT. The CDR3 consists of 13 residues. V dropped 6 bases and J dropped 3 bases, with 9 bases sitting between them. The CDR3 bases are TGTGCCAGCAGAGGGACCGGTGGAAACACCATATATTTT. The encoded protein is CASRGTGGNTIYF.

The gene calls are TRBV6-4 and TRBJ2-7, with 9 bases identical to TRBD1. The CDR3 is 21 amino acids. Germline values: CDR1 MRHNA, CDR2 SNTAGT. Trimming at V came to 6 bases and at J to 0 bases, leaving 24 bases not matched to a gene. The CDR3 region has the DNA TGTGCCAGCAGAAATTTTGCCGGGACAGGGAGGTCCGAGTCCCTCTCCTACGAGCAGTACTTC. It yields the protein CASRNFAGTGRSESLSYEQYF.

As DNA, the CDR3 is TGTGCCAGCAGCCCCGGGACTAGCCATTACAATGAGCAGTTCTTC. Translation gives CASSPGTSHYNEQFF. J is TRBJ2-1 and V is TRBV11-2; TRBD2 matches 9 bases. The CDR3 spans 15 residues. From germline, CDR1 is SGHAT and CDR2 FQNNGV. After removal of 5 bases from V and 4 bases from J, the junction contained 6 bases not matched to a gene. Together with reference TRBV11-2 and TRBJ2-1, the CDR3 gives the full variable domain: EAGVAQSPRYKIIEKRQSVAFWCNPISGHATLYWYQQILGQGPKLLIQFQNNGVVDDSQLPKDRFSAERLKGVDSTLKIQPAKLEDSAVYLCASSPGTSHYNEQFFGPGTRLTVL.

This clone appeared a few times. The rearrangement joins TRBV12-3 or TRBV12-4 to TRBJ2-2, with 7 nucleotides matching TRBD2. V dropped 4 bases and J dropped 6; count of bases not matched to a gene: 5. This CDR3 spans 14 amino acids. Written as DNA, the CDR3 is TGTGCCAGCAGTTCTCGGGGAGGGGCCGGGGAGCTGTTTTTT. Its protein product is CASSSRGGAGELFF.

CDR3 DNA: TGCAGTGCTAGAACCGGGATCACCTACGAGCAGTACTTC. It translates to CSARTGITYEQYF. The rearrangement uses TRBV20-1 and TRBJ2-7; TRBD2 might be the D (5 bases). This CDR3 region has 13 residues. V lost 2 bases and J 2 bases, leaving 10 bases between the germline ends. CDR1 DFQATT and CDR2 SNEGSKA come from the germline V gene (reference sequence).

The chain recombines TRBV28 with TRBJ2-3; D gene uncertain. V was cut by 3 bases and J by 3 bases, with 13 bases left in between. Germline V CDR1 and CDR2: MDHEN, SYDVKM. The CDR3 totals 15 residues. In DNA form, the CDR3 reads TGTGCCAGCAGTTTTCCCCCAAGCCTTACAGATACGCAGTATTTT. This gives the protein CASSFPPSLTDTQYF.

This clone was seen repeatedly, ten times or more. The chain joins TRBV6-1 to TRBJ2-7, with 9 bases identical to TRBD1. The V and J ends lost 8 bases and 4 bases, in that order; junction bases with no gene match: 6. The CDR3 contains 13 residues. Germline V gene data show CDR1 as MNHNS and CDR2 as SASEGT. CDR3 DNA: TGTGCCAGCGCCCGGGACAGGGAGTACGAGCAGTACTTC. This translates into CASARDREYEQYF.

This clone ranks as large. V is TRBV6-1 and J is TRBJ1-1; a possible D gene is TRBD1 (6 bases). The CDR3 covers 15 residues. The ends were cut back, 5 bases at V and 3 bases at J, with 16 bases in the middle. Looked up from germline, CDR1 is MNHNS and CDR2 is SASEGT. CDR3 coding DNA: TGTGCCAGCAGTCTTCGGACAGTGGGGCACACTGAAGCTTTCTTT. Its protein product is CASSLRTVGHTEAFF.